This T cell receptor (beta chain) is drawn from a study of patients with pleural tuberculosis (dated by TCRdb to 2014 to 2015). The germline V gene specifies SGHRS as CDR1 and YFSETQ as CDR2. The CDR3 covers 14 residues, taking in both the cysteine and the phenylalanine. The entry retains the CDR3 DNA only, 42 bases that are in frame from base 1. The trim is 5 bases for V and 6 bases for J, with a gap of 17 bases between the germline ends. The run used an Illumina Genome Analyzer IIx. TCRdb's own reprocessing of the public reads used fastp at Q25 and MiXCR and kept productive beta chains. One record per CDR3 amino acid sequence lists the most common genes and DNA. The sample profile shows about 50,000 distinct CDR3 sequences; less than 9.5% of them were found once. The ten largest clonotypes hold about 17% of the sample. This clonotype was picked up many times. The antigen this receptor binds is unknown. Nothing much larger sits one base from this clone, and base qualities are not available.

This TCR derives from a human donor with pleural tuberculosis. The chain employs TRBV5-1 and TRBJ1-1, with the D gene call left open. The DNA reads TGCGCCAGCAGACCTCTGGACCTCCTTGCTGAAGCTTTCTTT. This sequence encodes CASRPLDLLAEAFF.